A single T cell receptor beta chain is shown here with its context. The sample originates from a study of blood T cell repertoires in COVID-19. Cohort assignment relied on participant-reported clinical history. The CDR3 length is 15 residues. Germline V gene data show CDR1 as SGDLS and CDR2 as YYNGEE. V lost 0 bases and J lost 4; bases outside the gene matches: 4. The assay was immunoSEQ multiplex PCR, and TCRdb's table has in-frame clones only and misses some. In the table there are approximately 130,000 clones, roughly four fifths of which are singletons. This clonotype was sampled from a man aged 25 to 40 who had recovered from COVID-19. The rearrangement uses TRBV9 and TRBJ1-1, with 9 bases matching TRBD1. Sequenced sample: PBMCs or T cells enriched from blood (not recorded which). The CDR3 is CASSVDRTGATEAFF. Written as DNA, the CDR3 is TGTGCCAGCAGCGTAGATAGGACAGGGGCCACTGAAGCTTTCTTT. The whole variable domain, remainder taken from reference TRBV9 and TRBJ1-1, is DSGVTQTPKHLITATGQRVTLRCSPRSGDLSVYWYQQSLDQGLQFLIQYYNGEERAKGNILERFSAQQFPDLHSELNLSSLELGDSALYFCASSVDRTGATEAFFGQGTRLTVV.